This T cell receptor (beta chain) stems from a study of identical twins. The study, taken as a whole, reports: Shared out-of-frame alpha sequences (those common to twins) showed excess low generation probability.

Worth noting for this clonotype: Its target is unknown.

It was template switching that added a universal primer site, and there were unique molecular identifiers on the cDNA. MiXCR was run by TCRdb on the 5' RACE reads, yielding one entry per CDR3 protein. This table holds hundreds of thousands of distinct CDR3 sequences, approximately 22% found once. The CDR3 consists of 16 residues. The V gene end was trimmed by 4 bases and the J gene end by 2 bases; junction bases not matched to a gene: 7. Per the germline V gene, CDR1 is SGHRS and CDR2 is YFSETQ. This sample also belongs to another study, concerning T cells expressing NK-cell markers.

The sequencing input was PBMCs. The chain recombines TRBV5-1 with TRBJ2-2, with 8 bases aligning to TRBD2. The sequence came from a woman under 30 in good health. The CDR3 loop reads CASSILSGANTGELFF. CDR3 coding DNA: TGCGCCAGCAGCATACTTAGCGGGGCAAACACCGGGGAGCTGTTTTTT.